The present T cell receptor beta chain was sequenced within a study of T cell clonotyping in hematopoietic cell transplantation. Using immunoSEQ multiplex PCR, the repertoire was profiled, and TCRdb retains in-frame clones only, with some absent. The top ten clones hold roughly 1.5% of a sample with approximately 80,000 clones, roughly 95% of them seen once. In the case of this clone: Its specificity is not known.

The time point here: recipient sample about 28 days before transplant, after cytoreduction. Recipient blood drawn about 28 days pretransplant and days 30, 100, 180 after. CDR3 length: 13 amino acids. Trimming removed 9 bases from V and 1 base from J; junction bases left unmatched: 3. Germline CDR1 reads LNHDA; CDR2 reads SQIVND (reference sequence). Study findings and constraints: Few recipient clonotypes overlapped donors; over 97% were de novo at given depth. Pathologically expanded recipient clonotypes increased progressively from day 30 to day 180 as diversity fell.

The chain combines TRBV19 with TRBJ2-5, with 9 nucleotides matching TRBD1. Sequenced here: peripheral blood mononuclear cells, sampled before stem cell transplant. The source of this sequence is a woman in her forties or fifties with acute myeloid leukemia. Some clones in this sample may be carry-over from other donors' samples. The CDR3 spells CASGGQGQETQYF. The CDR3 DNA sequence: TGTGCCAGCGGGGGACAGGGCCAAGAGACCCAGTACTTC.